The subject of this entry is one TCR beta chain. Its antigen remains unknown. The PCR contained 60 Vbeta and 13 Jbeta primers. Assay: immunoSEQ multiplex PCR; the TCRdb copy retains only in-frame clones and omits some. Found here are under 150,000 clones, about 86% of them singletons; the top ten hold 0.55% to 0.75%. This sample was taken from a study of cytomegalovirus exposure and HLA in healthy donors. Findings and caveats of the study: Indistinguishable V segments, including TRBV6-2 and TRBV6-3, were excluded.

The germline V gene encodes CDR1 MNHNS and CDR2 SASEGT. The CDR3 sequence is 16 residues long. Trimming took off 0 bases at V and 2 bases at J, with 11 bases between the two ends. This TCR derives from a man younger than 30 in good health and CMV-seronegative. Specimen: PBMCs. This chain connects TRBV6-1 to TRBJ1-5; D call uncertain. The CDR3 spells CASSEALGVRNQPQHF. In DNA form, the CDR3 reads TGTGCCAGCAGTGAAGCGCTCGGGGTCCGCAATCAGCCCCAGCATTTT.